This TCR beta chain was identified in a study of T cell responses to AZD1222 COVID-19 vaccine. Findings of the study overall: The repertoires were collected only after the peak T cell response. Most donors were white British and more were female, and clonal diversity was possibly underestimated.

The germline CDR1 and CDR2 sequences are SGHRS and YFSETQ. With V trimmed by 4 bases and J by 4 bases, 1 base remained unmatched. CDR3 length equals 12 residues. Turning to this clone: The target antigen is unknown.

Here immunoSEQ multiplex PCR was the method, and the copy in TCRdb shows in-frame clones only, minus some. The repertoire holds around 200,000 clones, with roughly 92% as singletons. The receptor comes from an adult who received the AZD1222 COVID-19 vaccine. The chain combines TRBV5-1 with TRBJ2-5, with 7 nucleotides matching TRBD2. This material consisted of peripheral blood, taken 28 days after the second AZD1222 dose. This CDR3 is CASSVAGETQYF. CDR3 in DNA: TGCGCCAGCAGCGTAGCGGGAGAGACCCAGTACTTC.